This T cell receptor beta chain was recorded in a study of T cell changes during pregnancy in multiple sclerosis. This CDR3 contains 16 residues. CDR1 is SGDLS and CDR2 is YYNGEE in the germline V gene. Trimming took 6 bases from V and 2 from J, leaving 20 bases between them. Assay used: immunoSEQ multiplex PCR; TCRdb lists only in-frame clones, some missing. Among fewer than 15,000 clones listed, almost 90% were seen once. This chain links TRBV9 with TRBJ2-5; D possibly corresponds to TRBD2 (7 bases). The TCR was taken from a female donor with multiple sclerosis, enrolled in a pregnancy study. The sequences come from CD8+ T cells from peripheral blood mononuclear cells, collected in the first trimester of pregnancy. The CDR3 reads CASTPGRGGAQETQYF. The CDR3 nucleotides read TGTGCCAGCACCCCCGGAAGAGGGGGGGCACAAGAGACCCAGTACTTC.